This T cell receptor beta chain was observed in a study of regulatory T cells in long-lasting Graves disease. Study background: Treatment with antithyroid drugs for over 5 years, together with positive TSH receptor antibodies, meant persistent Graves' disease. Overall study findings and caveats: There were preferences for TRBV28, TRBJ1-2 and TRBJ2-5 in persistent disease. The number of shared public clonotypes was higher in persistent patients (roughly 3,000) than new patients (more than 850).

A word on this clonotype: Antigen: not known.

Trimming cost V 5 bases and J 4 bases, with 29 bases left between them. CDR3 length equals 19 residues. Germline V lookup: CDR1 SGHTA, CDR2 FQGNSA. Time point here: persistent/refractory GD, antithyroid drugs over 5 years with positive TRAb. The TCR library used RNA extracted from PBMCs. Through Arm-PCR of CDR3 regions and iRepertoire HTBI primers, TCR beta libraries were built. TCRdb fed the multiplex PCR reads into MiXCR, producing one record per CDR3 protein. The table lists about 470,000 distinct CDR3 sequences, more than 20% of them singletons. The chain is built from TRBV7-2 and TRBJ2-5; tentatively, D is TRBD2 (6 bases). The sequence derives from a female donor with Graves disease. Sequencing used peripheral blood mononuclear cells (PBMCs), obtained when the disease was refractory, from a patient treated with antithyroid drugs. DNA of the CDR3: TGTGCCAGCAGCCCTACGATAACGGGACTCCTCAACGGGGTAGAGACCCAGTACTTC. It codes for CASSPTITGLLNGVETQYF. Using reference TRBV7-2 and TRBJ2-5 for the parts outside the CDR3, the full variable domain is GAGVSQSPSNKVTEKGKDVELRCDPISGHTALYWYRQSLGQGLEFLIYFQGNSAPDKSGLPSDRFSAERTGGSVSTLTIQRTQQEDSAVYLCASSPTITGLLNGVETQYFGPGTRLLVL.